This T cell receptor (beta chain) was captured by sequencing in a study of blood T cell repertoires in COVID-19. Across the study: From the United States, Italy and Spain came samples of acute and convalescent COVID-19. In each case, the material was cDNA or gDNA derived from T cells, B-cell-depleted T cells, or PBMCs.

Adults between about 18 and 89 years of age took part from about two dozen US areas. The CDR3 is 15 amino acids. With V trimmed by 2 bases and J by 2 bases, 2 bases remained unmatched. Germline CDR1 is SGHNT and CDR2 is YENEEA. Profiling relied on immunoSEQ multiplex PCR, and the TCRdb table lists in-frame clones only, not all of them. The top ten hold around 9% of the sample, which has some 200,000 clones, roughly 79% seen once. The chain combines TRBV11-3 with TRBJ2-7, with 11 bases fitting TRBD2. This sequence originates from a woman aged 50 to 65 with acute COVID-19. The sequenced sample was PBMCs or T cells enriched from blood (not recorded which). As DNA, the CDR3 is TGTGCCAGCAGCTTACTAGCGGGGGGAGCCTACGAGCAGTACTTC. It yields the protein CASSLLAGGAYEQYF.